This TCR beta chain originates from a study of blood T cell repertoires in COVID-19. On the study more broadly: Acute and convalescent COVID-19 samples came from the United States, Italy and Spain. T cells, B-cell-depleted T cells, or PBMCs provided the cDNA or gDNA that served as material.

Authors' analysis steps: Estimates of nucleated cell counts were drawn from the amplification of reference gene primers. Here immunoSEQ multiplex PCR was the method, and the copy in TCRdb shows in-frame clones only, minus some. D and trimming come from the DNA, and the V and J calls and clone size come from that table. The table shows some 290,000 clones, with 80% to 85% occurring only once. This CDR3 region has 13 residues. The ends lost 8 bases at V and 8 bases at J; junction bases unmatched: 5. The germline CDR1 and CDR2 sequences are SGHAT and FQNNGV. This chain uses TRBV11-2 with TRBJ2-1; 11 bases match TRBD2. The sample was peripheral blood. The TCR originated in a woman aged 60 to 75 with active or convalescent COVID-19. The CDR3 DNA reads TGTGCCAGCTGTAGCGGGGGGGAGGATGAGCAGTTCTTC. Amino acid sequence: CASCSGGEDEQFF.